This T cell receptor beta chain is from a study of cytomegalovirus exposure and HLA in healthy donors (dated by TCRdb to the late 2010s). Turning to the overall study: In an earlier analysis of some 610 of the donors, around 290 Gb of sequence data and some 120 million unique TCR beta sequences from 150 million to 200 million T cells were reported. An early release that covered some 630 HLA-typed donors contained about 290 gigabases of sequencing data and about 93 million unique TCR sequences. Of the roughly 390 genotyped donors, less than 90% were placed in the genetic ancestry cluster associated with self-reported Caucasian donors. The study aimed to test whether signatures of past pathogen exposure could be identified by cataloging public T cell receptors. The study used immunosequencing to profile the T cell repertoires of 600 to 850 subjects and linked those repertoires to cytomegalovirus serostatus. In addition to the first cohort of 650 to 800 subjects, a separate validation cohort of 120 different subjects was used. The study combined high-throughput TCR immunosequencing, statistical association of individual TCRs with disease status, and machine learning to predict cytomegalovirus infection status. A later analysis re-examined previously published TCR beta repertoires from more than 650 donors and added high-resolution HLA genotyping to investigate patterns of TCR occurrence. In the later analysis, no new phenotypic data were used to find candidate immune exposures; instead, reliance was placed on TCR beta sequences and their occurrence across donors. An earlier analysis of fewer than 700 of the donors applied high-throughput TCR beta sequencing to assess whether each TCR beta V gene segment acted as functional or pseudogenic. Alongside the repertoire data, information on donor age, sex, ethnicity and CMV serostatus was compiled. In a later genetic analysis, genome-wide SNP genotypes for about three fifths of the roughly 670 donors were used, and that subset was treated as a discovery cohort. Every repertoire in the discovery cohort had been generated on one and the same sequencing platform. Class I and class II HLA loci were covered by the typing at four-digit resolution. Typing coverage differed by locus: A, B, C, DRB1 and DQB1 were typed in roughly 620-630 donors, DQA1 in 522, DPA1 in 600 to 610, and DPB1 in just under 490. A handful of DR-DQ haplotypes were treated as single units for association and clustering because of strong linkage in the cohort. Among about 390 genotyped donors of the cohort, an average of 235,054 unique TCR beta nucleotide sequences were sequenced per donor, about a sixth of them non-productive. Results the study describes overall, beyond this receptor: In an earlier analysis of 587 of the donors, most TCR beta V segments were observed in productive rearrangements about 87% or about 30% of the time, broadly matching IMGT annotations. In a later genetic analysis, fewer N-insertions in productive TCRs were reported among donors in an Asian-associated ancestry cluster than the 666-donor mean. In a later genetic analysis, a missense DCLRE1C variant was associated with V-gene and J-gene trimming of TCR beta chains, and the association was replicated in an independent cohort. Correlated functional status among segregating V segments might be attributable to linkage disequilibrium, but an unknown experimental factor could not be ruled out. The study listed 164 TCR beta chains as associated with cytomegalovirus. CMV serostatus was the only immune exposure information available for the cohort. Because some donors lacked HLA typing at each locus, the association tests relied only on the typed subset. The authors suggested that the approach could potentially be generalized to other disease states and immunological phenotypes. The classifier was reported to diagnose cytomegalovirus status with high specificity and sensitivity in both the original cohort and the validation cohort. Sequencing depth was assumed to be roughly uniform across donors in the presence/absence analyses, though that assumption may not hold. Most CMV-associated TCR beta chains appeared to be HLA-restricted in a later analysis, and the HLA associations seemed to be driven largely by CMV exposure. Only TCR beta chains were sequenced in this cohort, and the absence of alpha or paired-chain data limited detectable features. The sequencing pipeline was judged likely to have produced a cluster of highly shared sequence variants as a technical artifact. A further reported finding was that TCR beta sequences accurately predicted the HLA-A and HLA-B alleles for most subjects in the first cohort. According to a later analysis, parvovirus B19, influenza, CMV and Epstein-Barr virus appeared linked to several top co-occurrence clusters. Seventeen rarely observed V segments, including chromosome 9 orphons, were excluded from the earlier analysis of about 600 of the donors because counts were too low. In vitro tests confirmed that a few of the cytomegalovirus-associated TCR beta chains recognize cytomegalovirus antigens. In a later analysis, TCR association rates were found to vary across HLA loci, with the most associated TCRs seen for DRB1 alleles and the fewest for HLA-C alleles. Compared with equally common non-associated chains, HLA-associated TCR beta chains in a later analysis were more clonally expanded and had lower generation probabilities. Most TCR sequences were seen in very few donors, while some public TCRs were found in many individuals. A later analysis associated 16,951 TCR beta sequences with specific HLA alleles at a false discovery rate of 0.05. When HLA alleles, especially DR and DQ, strongly co-occurred, attributing TCR associations to individual alleles was difficult.

The library was prepared using the immunoSEQ multiplex PCR assay. A mixture of 60 forward primers for TCR Vbeta segments and 13 reverse primers for TCR Jbeta segments was used in the multiplex PCR. The CDR3 region of rearranged TCR beta genes was amplified from genomic DNA with a multiplex PCR assay. The Illumina HiSeq System was used to sequence the amplified TCR beta libraries as 87-base-pair reads. Under the source paper's analysis protocol: A later analysis tallied roughly 78 million unique TCR beta chains across the 666 repertoires, and some 12 million of those chains were shared by two or more donors. To remove PCR and sequencing errors, raw reads were error-corrected and collapsed into unique sequences using a nearest-neighbor algorithm that merged closely related sequences. Alignment of CDR3 sequences to IMGT reference sequences was used to assign V, D and J gene segments. Each retained sequence needed at least a six-nucleotide match to both a V gene segment and a J gene segment. Rearrangements were called productive when the CDR3 lacked stop codons and stayed in frame with V and J; all others were non-productive. CDR3 was defined by IMGT convention, running from the second conserved V-encoded cysteine to the conserved J-encoded phenylalanine. In an earlier analysis of more than 550 of the donors, sequences lacking an unambiguous match to a single V gene segment were excluded. An earlier analysis of approximately 590 of the donors called V segments functional above 56.7% productive rearrangements and segregating when the between-donor standard deviation exceeded 5%. A statistical classification framework was developed to diagnose cytomegalovirus status using the catalog of TCR beta chain sequences. In a later analysis, TCR nucleotide sequences were compared against IMGT/GENE-DB human TR gene sequences so that V and J genes could be assigned. The TCRdist pipeline was used in a later analysis to assign CDR3 sequences and most-parsimonious VDJ recombination scenarios. A later analysis defined each TCR beta chain by its CDR3 amino acid sequence plus V-gene family, and excluded reads lacking a unique V-gene family. A later analysis removed several hundred highly shared, low-generation-probability nucleotide sequences to deal with suspected cross-contamination and a sequencing artifact. In a later analysis, a clonal expansion index for each public chain was calculated from normalized within-repertoire ranks of inferred template counts. Generation probabilities in a later analysis came from a VDJ recombination model fitted to out-of-frame rearrangements, and those results were checked against IGoR. In a later analysis, hypergeometric tests were used to score TCR-TCR, TCR-HLA and TCR-CMV co-occurrence, with a repertoire-size bias correction applied to TCR pairs. False discovery rates were estimated in a later analysis by permuting HLA or CMV assignments 20 times. In a later analysis, co-occurring TCRs were grouped with DBSCAN, and TCRdist sequence similarity was added when clustering was performed within HLA-allele-positive subsets. Repertoires with fewer than 30,000 or more than 120,000 public chains were left out of co-occurrence clustering, as were several repertoires with anomalous nucleotide sharing. The clones in this table, taken by TCRdb from immuneACCESS, are in-frame only. Not every clone is retained; where verified, under half of the shortfall comes from an unresolved V gene, and the cause of the rest is unknown. That table is the source of V, J and clone size, and D and trimming were worked out from the DNA. This sample lists some 120,000 clones; about 80% were detected once. The ten largest clonotypes hold around 10% of the sample.

On this clone itself: It lacks a known antigen. Base qualities are missing; no much larger clone stands one base away.

The cohort was made up of under 800 healthy bone marrow donors. At the time of sampling, all cohort members were nominally healthy, though unrecorded immune exposures were likely present. The donor was CMV seropositive and was included in the group of 250 to 300 seropositive cohort members. Every donor gave a peripheral blood sample, and the peripheral blood mononuclear cells from that sample were used for TCR beta sequencing. The Qiagen DNeasy Blood Extraction Kit was used to extract genomic DNA from the blood cell samples. This receptor was taken from a man aged 30 to 39 in good health and CMV-seropositive. The specimen was PBMCs.

The DNA reads TGTGCCAGCAGCAAGGACAGGGCCATCACGGGGGAGCAGTACTTC. This translates into CASSKDRAITGEQYF. The V and J genes are TRBV7-6 and TRBJ2-7; the central 8 bases match TRBD1. Compared with germline, V lacks 5 bases and J lacks 7 bases; bases without a gene match: 13. The germline V gene yields SGHVS for CDR1 and FNYEAQ for CDR2. The CDR3 spans 15 residues, from the cysteine through the phenylalanine. The sequence is cut down to CDR3 DNA, 45 bases in frame from base 1. Beyond the CDR3, the reference TRBV7-6 and TRBJ2-7 genes provide the residues; the full variable domain reads: GAGVSQSPRYKVTKRGQDVALRCDPISGHVSLYWYRQALGQGPEFLTYFNYEAQQDKSGLPNDRFSAERPEGSISTLTIQRTEQRDSAMYRCASSKDRAITGEQYFGPGTRLTVT.